Given below is one T cell receptor beta chain in context. Its antigen is not identified. This sample was taken from a study of cytomegalovirus exposure and HLA in healthy donors. Study-level results: According to the study, some 160 TCR beta chains were cytomegalovirus-associated.

In germline, CDR1 is MNHNY, CDR2 SVGAGI (reference sequence). Between the trimmed V and J ends, which lost 8 bases and 5 bases, there was a span of 10 bases. The CDR3 contains 11 residues. Sequenced by immunoSEQ multiplex PCR; TCRdb stores in-frame clones only, minus some. The sample yields a few hundred thousand clones, around 80% seen once. This TCR was sampled from a woman aged 25-40 years in good health and CMV-seropositive. J is TRBJ2-7 and V is TRBV6-6; D possibly corresponds to TRBD2 (6 bases). Sequences were obtained from PBMCs. The CDR3 spells CASLRENEQYF. Written as DNA, the CDR3 is TGTGCCAGCTTACGGGAGAACGAGCAGTACTTC.